This T cell receptor beta chain was recorded in a study of T-cell reconstitution after alpha-beta-depleted transplantation in children. Trimming pared 3 bases from V and 3 bases from J, leaving 24 bases between. CDR3 size: 18 residues. Per the germline V gene, CDR1 is LGHDT and CDR2 is YNNKEL (reference sequence). During its preparation, the TCRbeta library received unique molecular identifiers. TCRdb re-analysed the PCR reads in MiXCR, keeping a single row per CDR3 protein. The table records 20,000 to 25,000 distinct CDR3 sequences, roughly 11% of them present only once. The sample holds many counts of this clonotype.

The V call is TRBV3-1, the J call TRBJ2-7; D may match TRBD1 or TRBD2 (6 bases each). The origin of this receptor is a human donor who donated a stem cell graft to a child with chronic granulomatous disease. The sequencing used PBMCs from the stem cell graft donor, collected from the stem cell graft. This chain's CDR3 is CASSHPSPGGQVFYEQYF. The CDR3 coding sequence is TGTGCCAGCAGCCACCCGTCCCCCGGGGGACAAGTATTCTACGAGCAGTACTTC.